This is a list of T cell receptor beta chains from one sample in a study of blood T cells in healthy people across ages. Each CDR3 protein is one row after TCRdb ran MiXCR on the 5' RACE reads. The sample has about 640,000 distinct CDR3 sequences; 58% are singletons. Sequencing was done on a sample of blood. The origin of the receptors is a man between 60 and 75 years old in good health. Each CDR3 is given with its conserved first and last residue. Each record gives: V gene, clone size, D gene, J gene, CDR3 protein, CDR3 DNA. D genes are given only for firm matches. Clone size is stated in some rows and not others, as once, few, many or a class when expanded.

v_gene: TRBV20-1; abundance: -; d_gene: -; j_gene: TRBJ2-6; CDR3aa: CSAINYKDMSGANVLTF; CDR3nt: TGCAGTGCTATCAACTACAAGGATATGAGTGGGGCCAACGTCCTGACTTTC
v_gene: TRBV5-1; abundance: -; d_gene: -; j_gene: TRBJ2-7; CDR3aa: CASSLGIGEQYF; CDR3nt: TGCGCCAGCAGCTTGGGAATCGGCGAGCAGTACTTC
v_gene: TRBV20-1; abundance: -; d_gene: TRBD2; j_gene: TRBJ2-7; CDR3aa: CSAIPGTSHSQEQYF; CDR3nt: TGCAGTGCGATTCCCGGGACTAGCCACTCCCAGGAGCAGTACTTC
v_gene: TRBV28; abundance: few; d_gene: -; j_gene: TRBJ1-6; CDR3aa: CASKKGQYNSPLHF; CDR3nt: TGTGCCAGCAAAAAGGGGCAGTATAATTCACCCCTCCACTTT
v_gene: TRBV3-1; abundance: -; d_gene: -; j_gene: TRBJ1-5; CDR3aa: CASSQGPLASQPQHF; CDR3nt: TGTGCCAGCAGCCAAGGCCCCTTAGCAAGTCAGCCCCAGCATTTT
v_gene: TRBV7-2; abundance: few; d_gene: -; j_gene: TRBJ2-7; CDR3aa: CASSLVGGGLTYEQYF; CDR3nt: TGTGCCAGCAGCTTAGTTGGAGGGGGATTGACCTACGAGCAGTACTTC
v_gene: TRBV12-3/TRBV12-4; abundance: once; d_gene: TRBD2; j_gene: TRBJ2-5; CDR3aa: CTSTLGTSGATQYF; CDR3nt: TGTACCAGCACCCTCGGGACTAGCGGAGCCACCCAGTACTTC
v_gene: TRBV20-1; abundance: -; d_gene: -; j_gene: TRBJ2-5; CDR3aa: CSAPPDGQETQYF; CDR3nt: TGCAGTGCCCCCCCCGATGGCCAAGAGACCCAGTACTTC
v_gene: TRBV20-1; abundance: -; d_gene: TRBD2; j_gene: TRBJ2-7; CDR3aa: CSARVGGRDYEQYF; CDR3nt: TGCAGTGCTAGAGTCGGGGGGAGGGACTACGAGCAGTACTTC
v_gene: TRBV5-4; abundance: -; d_gene: TRBD2; j_gene: TRBJ2-2; CDR3aa: CASSRGGPTGELFF; CDR3nt: TGTGCCAGCAGCCGGGGGGGGCCAACCGGGGAGCTGTTTTTT
v_gene: TRBV20-1; abundance: -; d_gene: TRBD1; j_gene: TRBJ1-1; CDR3aa: CSARDGAGGSSEAFF; CDR3nt: TGCAGTGCTAGAGACGGGGCAGGGGGCTCGAGTGAAGCTTTCTTT
v_gene: TRBV20-1; abundance: -; d_gene: -; j_gene: TRBJ2-5; CDR3aa: CSALGNEQYF; CDR3nt: TGCAGTGCCCTGGGGAATGAGCAGTACTTC
v_gene: TRBV7-2; abundance: -; d_gene: TRBD1; j_gene: TRBJ2-5; CDR3aa: CASSFVRGTGETQYF; CDR3nt: TGTGCCAGCAGCTTCGTTAGGGGGACAGGGGAGACCCAGTACTTC
v_gene: TRBV20-1; abundance: -; d_gene: TRBD2; j_gene: TRBJ2-3; CDR3aa: CSASLALAGSSDTQYF; CDR3nt: TGCAGTGCTAGCCTGGCCCTAGCGGGGTCCTCAGATACGCAGTATTTT
v_gene: TRBV7-2; abundance: -; d_gene: TRBD2; j_gene: TRBJ2-1; CDR3aa: CAGSSVAGGTYNEQFF; CDR3nt: TGTGCCGGCAGCTCCGTAGCGGGTGGAACTTACAATGAGCAGTTCTTC
v_gene: TRBV10-3; abundance: few; d_gene: TRBD2; j_gene: TRBJ2-1; CDR3aa: CAPRGGSGNEQFF; CDR3nt: TGTGCCCCCCGGGGAGGGTCGGGCAATGAGCAGTTCTTC
v_gene: TRBV20-1; abundance: few; d_gene: -; j_gene: TRBJ2-3; CDR3aa: CSASEAGRTDTQYF; CDR3nt: TGCAGTGCTAGTGAGGCAGGGAGGACAGATACGCAGTATTTT
v_gene: TRBV29-1; abundance: -; d_gene: -; j_gene: TRBJ1-5; CDR3aa: CSPRPARMEESNQPQHF; CDR3nt: TGCAGCCCACGCCCTGCCAGGATGGAAGAAAGCAATCAGCCCCAGCATTTT
v_gene: TRBV18; abundance: -; d_gene: TRBD2; j_gene: TRBJ2-4; CDR3aa: CASSPGTSGAKNIQYF; CDR3nt: TGTGCCAGCTCACCCGGGACTAGCGGGGCAAAAAACATTCAGTACTTC
v_gene: TRBV12-3/TRBV12-4; abundance: -; d_gene: -; j_gene: TRBJ2-6; CDR3aa: CASSAGAGRSGANVLTF; CDR3nt: TGTGCCAGCAGTGCCGGGGCGGGACGCTCTGGGGCCAACGTCCTGACTTTC
v_gene: TRBV7-9; abundance: -; d_gene: -; j_gene: TRBJ2-7; CDR3aa: CASSLEFRGSYEQYF; CDR3nt: TGTGCCAGCAGCTTAGAGTTTCGGGGCTCCTACGAGCAGTACTTC
v_gene: TRBV28; abundance: -; d_gene: -; j_gene: TRBJ2-3; CDR3aa: CASSTYDTQYF; CDR3nt: TGTGCCAGTAGTACATACGATACGCAGTATTTT
v_gene: TRBV20-1; abundance: once; d_gene: -; j_gene: TRBJ2-1; CDR3aa: CSARESSPYNEQFF; CDR3nt: TGCAGTGCTAGAGAATCTAGTCCCTACAATGAGCAGTTCTTC
v_gene: TRBV20-1; abundance: -; d_gene: TRBD1; j_gene: TRBJ1-2; CDR3aa: CSASHRDRVLYGYTF; CDR3nt: TGCAGTGCTAGCCACCGGGACAGGGTCCTCTATGGCTACACCTTC
v_gene: TRBV29-1; abundance: -; d_gene: -; j_gene: TRBJ2-2; CDR3aa: CSARGEMNTGELFF; CDR3nt: TGCAGCGCCCGAGGAGAAATGAACACCGGGGAGCTGTTTTTT
v_gene: TRBV20-1; abundance: -; d_gene: TRBD2; j_gene: TRBJ2-7; CDR3aa: CSARGGGAPYEQYF; CDR3nt: TGCAGTGCGCGCGGGGGAGGGGCTCCCTACGAGCAGTACTTC
v_gene: TRBV6-6; abundance: once; d_gene: TRBD1; j_gene: TRBJ1-2; CDR3aa: CASSYQGQGVGYGYTF; CDR3nt: TGTGCCAGCAGTTACCAGGGGCAGGGGGTGGGTTATGGCTACACCTTC
v_gene: TRBV28; abundance: -; d_gene: -; j_gene: TRBJ1-2; CDR3aa: CASTSGRDGYTF; CDR3nt: TGTGCCAGCACCTCGGGGCGGGATGGCTACACCTTC
v_gene: TRBV4-1; abundance: -; d_gene: -; j_gene: TRBJ2-5; CDR3aa: CASSQGWGGAVETQYF; CDR3nt: TGCGCCAGCAGCCAAGGCTGGGGGGGGGCTGTCGAGACCCAGTACTTC
v_gene: TRBV6-1; abundance: -; d_gene: -; j_gene: TRBJ2-2; CDR3aa: CASQGPSNTGELFF; CDR3nt: TGTGCCAGCCAGGGGCCCTCGAACACCGGGGAGCTGTTTTTT
v_gene: TRBV20-1; abundance: -; d_gene: -; j_gene: TRBJ2-1; CDR3aa: CSASGGNRNEQFF; CDR3nt: TGCAGTGCTAGCGGGGGAAATCGGAATGAGCAGTTCTTC
v_gene: TRBV11-2; abundance: -; d_gene: -; j_gene: TRBJ2-2; CDR3aa: CASSVTPNTGELFF; CDR3nt: TGTGCCAGCAGCGTAACACCGAACACCGGGGAGCTGTTTTTT
v_gene: TRBV5-5; abundance: -; d_gene: -; j_gene: TRBJ2-7; CDR3aa: CASSLGVNYEQYF; CDR3nt: TGTGCCAGCAGCCTTGGGGTTAACTACGAGCAGTACTTC
v_gene: TRBV2; abundance: -; d_gene: -; j_gene: TRBJ2-5; CDR3aa: CASSDEAVQETQYF; CDR3nt: TGTGCCAGCAGTGATGAAGCGGTCCAAGAGACCCAGTACTTC
v_gene: TRBV6-6; abundance: -; d_gene: -; j_gene: TRBJ1-6; CDR3aa: CASSQPGGTDSPLHF; CDR3nt: TGTGCCAGCAGTCAGCCCGGGGGCACCGATTCACCCCTCCACTTT
v_gene: TRBV6-2/TRBV6-3; abundance: -; d_gene: -; j_gene: TRBJ2-7; CDR3aa: CATQPLSSYNEQYF; CDR3nt: TGTGCCACACAACCCTTGAGCTCCTACAATGAGCAGTACTTC
v_gene: TRBV6-5; abundance: -; d_gene: -; j_gene: TRBJ2-1; CDR3aa: CASRRTGGYNEQFF; CDR3nt: TGTGCCAGCAGGCGGACCGGGGGCTACAATGAGCAGTTCTTC
v_gene: TRBV3-1; abundance: -; d_gene: -; j_gene: TRBJ2-5; CDR3aa: CASSLDPRTETQYF; CDR3nt: TGTGCCAGCAGCCTCGATCCGCGGACAGAGACCCAGTACTTC
v_gene: TRBV6-5; abundance: -; d_gene: -; j_gene: TRBJ2-5; CDR3aa: CASSRDPKETQYF; CDR3nt: TGTGCCAGCAGTCGGGACCCCAAAGAGACCCAGTACTTC